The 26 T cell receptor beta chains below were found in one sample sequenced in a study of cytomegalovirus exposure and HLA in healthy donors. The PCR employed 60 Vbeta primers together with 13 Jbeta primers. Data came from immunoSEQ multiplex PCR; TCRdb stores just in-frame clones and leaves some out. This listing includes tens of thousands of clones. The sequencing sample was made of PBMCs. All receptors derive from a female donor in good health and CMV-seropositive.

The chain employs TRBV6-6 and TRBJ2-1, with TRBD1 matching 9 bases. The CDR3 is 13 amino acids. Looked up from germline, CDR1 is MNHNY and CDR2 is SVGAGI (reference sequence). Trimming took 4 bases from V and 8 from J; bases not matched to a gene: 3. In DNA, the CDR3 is TGTGCCAGCAGTTTGGGACAGGGCTATGAGCAGTTCTTC. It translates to CASSLGQGYEQFF.

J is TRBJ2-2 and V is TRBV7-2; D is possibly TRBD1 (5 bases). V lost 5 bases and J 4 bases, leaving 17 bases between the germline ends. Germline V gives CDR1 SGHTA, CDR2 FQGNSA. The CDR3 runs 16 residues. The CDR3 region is CASSPKTVTGTGELFF. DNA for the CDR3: TGTGCCAGCAGCCCTAAAACAGTTACAGGCACCGGGGAGCTGTTTTTT.

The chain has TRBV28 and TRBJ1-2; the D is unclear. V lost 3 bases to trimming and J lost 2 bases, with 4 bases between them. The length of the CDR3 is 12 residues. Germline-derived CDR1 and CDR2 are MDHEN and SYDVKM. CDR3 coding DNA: TGTGCCAGCAGTTTTTCGAACTATGGCTACACCTTC. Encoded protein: CASSFSNYGYTF.

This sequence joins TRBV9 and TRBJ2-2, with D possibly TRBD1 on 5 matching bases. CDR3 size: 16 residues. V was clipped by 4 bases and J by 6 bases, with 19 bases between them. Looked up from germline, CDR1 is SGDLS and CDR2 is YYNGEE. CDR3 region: CASSPQGSAYAGELFF. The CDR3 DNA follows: TGTGCCAGCAGCCCTCAGGGTTCGGCGTACGCCGGGGAGCTGTTTTTT. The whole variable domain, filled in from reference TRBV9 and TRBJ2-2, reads DSGVTQTPKHLITATGQRVTLRCSPRSGDLSVYWYQQSLDQGLQFLIQYYNGEERAKGNILERFSAQQFPDLHSELNLSSLELGDSALYFCASSPQGSAYAGELFFGEGSRLTVL.

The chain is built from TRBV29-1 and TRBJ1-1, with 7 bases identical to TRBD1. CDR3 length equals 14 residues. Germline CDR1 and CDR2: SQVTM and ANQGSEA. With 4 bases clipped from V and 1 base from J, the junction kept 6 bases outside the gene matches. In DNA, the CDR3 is TGCAGCGTTGTGGGGGACAGACCGAACACTGAAGCTTTCTTT. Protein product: CSVVGDRPNTEAFF. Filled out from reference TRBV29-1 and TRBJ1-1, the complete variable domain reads SAVISQKPSRDICQRGTSLTIQCQVDSQVTMMFWYRQQPGQSLTLIATANQGSEATYESGFVIDKFPISRPNLTFSTLTVSNMSPEDSSIYLCSVVGDRPNTEAFFGQGTRLTVV.

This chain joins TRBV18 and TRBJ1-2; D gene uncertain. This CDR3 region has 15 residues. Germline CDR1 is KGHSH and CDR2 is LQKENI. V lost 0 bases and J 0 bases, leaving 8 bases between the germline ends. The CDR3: CASSPPAGTNYGYTF. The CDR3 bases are TGTGCCAGCTCACCACCTGCAGGAACTAACTATGGCTACACCTTC. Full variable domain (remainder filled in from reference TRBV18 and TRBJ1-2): NAGVMQNPRHLVRRRGQEARLRCSPMKGHSHVYWYRQLPEEGLKFMVYLQKENIIDESGMPKERFSAEFPKEGPSILRIQQVVRGDSAAYFCASSPPAGTNYGYTFGSGTRLTVV.

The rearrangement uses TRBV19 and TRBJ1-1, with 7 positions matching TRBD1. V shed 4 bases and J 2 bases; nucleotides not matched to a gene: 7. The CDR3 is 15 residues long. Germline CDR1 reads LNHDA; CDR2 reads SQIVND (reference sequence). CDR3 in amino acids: CASSTQGQLNTEAFF. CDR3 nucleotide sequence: TGTGCCAGTAGTACGCAGGGACAGCTTAACACTGAAGCTTTCTTT. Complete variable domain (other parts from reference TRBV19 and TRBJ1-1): DGGITQSPKYLFRKEGQNVTLSCEQNLNHDAMYWYRQDPGQGLRLIYYSQIVNDFQKGDIAEGYSVSREKKESFPLTVTSAQKNPTAFYLCASSTQGQLNTEAFFGQGTRLTVV.

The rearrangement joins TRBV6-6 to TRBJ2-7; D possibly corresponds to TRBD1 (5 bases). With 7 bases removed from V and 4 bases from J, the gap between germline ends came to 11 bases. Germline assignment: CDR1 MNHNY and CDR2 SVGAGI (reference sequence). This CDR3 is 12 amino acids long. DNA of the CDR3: TGTGCCAGCACACTGCAGGGATACGAGCAGTACTTC. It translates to CASTLQGYEQYF.

CDR3 in amino acids: CASSQGRGLAGEGYEQYF. DNA for the CDR3: TGCGCCAGCAGCCAAGGTAGGGGACTAGCGGGAGAAGGCTACGAGCAGTACTTC. The chain couples TRBV4-1 to TRBJ2-7; TRBD2 aligns across 14 bases. Per the germline V gene, CDR1 is MGHRA and CDR2 is YSYEKL. This CDR3 spans 18 amino acids. Trimming removed 1 base from V and 3 bases from J; junction bases left unmatched: 8.

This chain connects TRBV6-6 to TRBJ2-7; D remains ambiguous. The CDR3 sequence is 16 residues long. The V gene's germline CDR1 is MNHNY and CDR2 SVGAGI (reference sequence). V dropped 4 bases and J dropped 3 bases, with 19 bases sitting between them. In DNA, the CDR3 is TGTGCCAGCAGTTTCCCCCGTGGGCGAAACGGCTACGAGCAGTACTTC. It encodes CASSFPRGRNGYEQYF.

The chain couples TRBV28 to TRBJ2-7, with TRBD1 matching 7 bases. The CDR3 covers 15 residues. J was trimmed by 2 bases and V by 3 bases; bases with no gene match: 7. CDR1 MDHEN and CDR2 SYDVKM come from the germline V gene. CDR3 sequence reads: CASSLVGTATYEQYF. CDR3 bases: TGTGCCAGCAGTTTGGTTGGGACAGCCACCTACGAGCAGTACTTC. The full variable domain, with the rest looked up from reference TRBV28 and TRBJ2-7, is DVKVTQSSRYLVKRTGEKVFLECVQDMDHENMFWYRQDPGLGLRLIYFSYDVKMKEKGDIPEGYSVSREKKERFSLILESASTNQTSMYLCASSLVGTATYEQYFGPGTRLTVT.

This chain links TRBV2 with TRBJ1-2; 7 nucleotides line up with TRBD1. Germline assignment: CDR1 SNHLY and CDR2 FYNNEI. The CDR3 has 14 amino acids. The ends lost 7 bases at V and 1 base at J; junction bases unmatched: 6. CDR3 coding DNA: TGTGCCAGCACAAGGGACAGAATTAACTATGGCTACACCTTC. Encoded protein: CASTRDRINYGYTF.

As DNA, the CDR3 is TGTGCCAGCAGCTTAGGCAAAAGGGGGCAAGAGACCCAGTACTTC. It encodes CASSLGKRGQETQYF. The J gene is TRBJ2-5, the V gene TRBV7-2; tentative D call: TRBD1 (6 bases). Trimming removed 1 base at V and 2 bases at J, with 11 bases between. This CDR3 has 15 residues. Germline CDR1 reads SGHTA; CDR2 reads FQGNSA.

The CDR3 reads CASSGTVNQPQHF. CDR3 DNA: TGTGCCAGCAGCGGGACAGTCAATCAGCCCCAGCATTTT. The chain couples TRBV7-2 to TRBJ1-5, with 7 bases aligning to TRBD1. The CDR3 has 13 residues. With V trimmed by 5 bases and J by 3 bases, 1 base remained unmatched. The V gene's germline CDR1 is SGHTA and CDR2 FQGNSA.

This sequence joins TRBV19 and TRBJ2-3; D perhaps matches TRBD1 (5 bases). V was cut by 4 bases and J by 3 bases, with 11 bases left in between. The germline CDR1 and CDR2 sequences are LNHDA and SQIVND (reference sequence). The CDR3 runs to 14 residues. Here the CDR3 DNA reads TGTGCCAGTAGTACAGGACCAGGGACAGATACGCAGTATTTT. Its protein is CASSTGPGTDTQYF.

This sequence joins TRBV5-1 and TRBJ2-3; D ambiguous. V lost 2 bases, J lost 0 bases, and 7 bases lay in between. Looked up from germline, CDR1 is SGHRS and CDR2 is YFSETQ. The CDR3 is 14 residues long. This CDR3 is CASSFTSSTDTQYF. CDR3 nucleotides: TGCGCCAGCAGCTTCACTTCTAGCACAGATACGCAGTATTTT. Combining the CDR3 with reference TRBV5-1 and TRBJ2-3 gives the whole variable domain KAGVTQTPRYLIKTRGQQVTLSCSPISGHRSVSWYQQTPGQGLQFLFEYFSETQRNKGNFPGRFSGRQFSNSRSEMNVSTLELGDSALYLCASSFTSSTDTQYFGPGTRLTVL.

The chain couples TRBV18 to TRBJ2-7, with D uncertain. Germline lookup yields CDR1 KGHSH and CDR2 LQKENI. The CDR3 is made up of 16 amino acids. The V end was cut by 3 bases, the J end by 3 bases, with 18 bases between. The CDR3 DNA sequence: TGTGCCAGCTCACCTTCTACCTTGGCGGCTTACTACGAGCAGTACTTC. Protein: CASSPSTLAAYYEQYF.

This chain's CDR3 is CASSLAPGQTDTQYF. Here the CDR3 DNA reads TGTGCCAGCAGCTTGGCACCAGGGCAGACAGATACGCAGTATTTT. The chain has TRBV5-4 and TRBJ2-3; TRBD1 is a possible D gene (5 bases). Germline CDR1 is SGHNT and CDR2 is YYREEE (reference sequence). The CDR3 totals 15 residues. V lost 0 bases, J lost 3 bases, and 11 bases lay in between.

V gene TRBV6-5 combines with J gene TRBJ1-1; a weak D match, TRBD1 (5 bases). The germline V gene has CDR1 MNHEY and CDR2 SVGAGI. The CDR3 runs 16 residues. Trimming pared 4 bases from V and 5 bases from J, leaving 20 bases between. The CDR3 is CASSSPRDGKGTEAFF. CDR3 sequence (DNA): TGTGCCAGCAGTTCCCCCCGCGATGGGAAGGGGACTGAAGCTTTCTTT.

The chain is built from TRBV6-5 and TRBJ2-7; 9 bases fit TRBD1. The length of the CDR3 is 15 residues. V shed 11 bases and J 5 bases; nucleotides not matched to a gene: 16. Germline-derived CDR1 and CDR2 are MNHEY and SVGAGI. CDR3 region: CAARNDRDRVHEQYF. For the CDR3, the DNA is TGTGCCGCCCGGAACGACCGGGACAGGGTCCACGAGCAGTACTTC.

The CDR3 DNA follows: TGTGCCAGCAGTTACGGGGAGAACTATGGCTACACCTTC. Amino acids: CASSYGENYGYTF. The chain joins TRBV6-6 to TRBJ1-2; D gene uncertain. The CDR3 is 13 amino acids. V dropped 2 bases and J dropped 2 bases, with 6 bases sitting between them. Germline V CDR1 and CDR2: MNHNY, SVGAGI (reference sequence).

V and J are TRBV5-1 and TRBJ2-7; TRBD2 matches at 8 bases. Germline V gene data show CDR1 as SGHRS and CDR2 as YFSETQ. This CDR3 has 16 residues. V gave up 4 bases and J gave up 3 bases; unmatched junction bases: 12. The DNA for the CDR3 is TGCGCCAGCAGCGTGGGGACTAGAGGGAGGATCTACGAGCAGTACTTC. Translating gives CASSVGTRGRIYEQYF.

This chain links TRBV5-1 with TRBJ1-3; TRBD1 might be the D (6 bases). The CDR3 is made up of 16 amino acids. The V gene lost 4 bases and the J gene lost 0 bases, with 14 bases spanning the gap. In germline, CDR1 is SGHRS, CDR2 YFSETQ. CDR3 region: CASSPVTGTSGNTIYF. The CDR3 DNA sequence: TGCGCCAGCAGCCCCGTGACAGGAACCTCTGGAAACACCATATATTTT.

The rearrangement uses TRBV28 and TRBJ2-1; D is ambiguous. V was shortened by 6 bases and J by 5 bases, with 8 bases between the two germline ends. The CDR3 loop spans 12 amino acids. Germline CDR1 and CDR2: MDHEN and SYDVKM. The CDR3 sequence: CASSRQDNEQFF. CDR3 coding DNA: TGTGCCAGCAGCCGACAAGACAATGAGCAGTTCTTC. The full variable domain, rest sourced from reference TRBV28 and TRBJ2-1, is DVKVTQSSRYLVKRTGEKVFLECVQDMDHENMFWYRQDPGLGLRLIYFSYDVKMKEKGDIPEGYSVSREKKERFSLILESASTNQTSMYLCASSRQDNEQFFGPGTRLTVL.

The CDR3 DNA sequence: TGTGCCAGCAGCCCAGAGGGGGTGGGAAATGGCTACACCTTC. Translating gives CASSPEGVGNGYTF. This chain joins TRBV7-2 and TRBJ1-2, with D possibly being TRBD1 (6 bases). V lost 5 bases and J 6 bases, leaving 16 bases between the germline ends. This CDR3 is 14 amino acids long. The germline gives CDR1 SGHTA, CDR2 FQGNSA.

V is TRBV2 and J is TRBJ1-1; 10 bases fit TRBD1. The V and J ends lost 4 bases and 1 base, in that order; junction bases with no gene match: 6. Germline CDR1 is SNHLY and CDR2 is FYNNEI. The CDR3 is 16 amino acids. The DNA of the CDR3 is TGTGCCAGCAGTGCAGACAGGGGGCGCCGGAACACTGAAGCTTTCTTT. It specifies CASSADRGRRNTEAFF.